This T cell receptor beta chain was recovered during a study of control samples from healthy donors and cancer patients. The CDR3 length is 15 residues. Germline trimming cut 5 bases from V and 0 bases from J; bases unmatched to any gene: 5. The V gene's germline CDR1 is MDHEN and CDR2 SYDVKM. Libraries were prepared by immunoSEQ multiplex PCR; TCRdb keeps only in-frame clonotypes and omits some of them. The data contain 100,000 to 120,000 clones, roughly four fifths of them seen just once; the ten biggest clones take up less than 15%. V and J are TRBV28 and TRBJ1-1; TRBD1 agrees at 8 bases. Sequencing input: blood. This clonotype originated in a woman aged 45-65 years in good health. The CDR3 loop is CASSTNRGLNTEAFF. The CDR3 region has the DNA TGTGCCAGCAGTACCAACAGGGGGTTGAACACTGAAGCTTTCTTT.